Presented here are 28 T cell receptor beta chains from one specimen sequenced in a study of T cells in Graves' hyperthyroidism and ophthalmopathy. Amplification of TCR beta CDR3 regions was performed using RNA transcripts as template. First-round RT-PCR targeting the TCR CDR3 was performed with the HTBI primer set. MiXCR, applied by TCRdb to the multiplex PCR reads, yields one record per CDR3 protein. The table lists approximately 380,000 distinct CDR3 sequences, approximately 19% of them singletons. Sequences were obtained from blood. The source of these receptors is a woman between 18 and 29 years old with Graves' hyperthyroidism.

The rearrangement joins TRBV4-1 to TRBJ2-7; 8 bases are a match to TRBD2. This CDR3 has 14 amino acids. J lost 3 bases, V lost 4 bases, and 5 bases had no gene match. The germline V gene encodes CDR1 MGHRA and CDR2 YSYEKL. The CDR3 DNA follows: TGCGCCAGCAGCCGACTAGCGCTATACTACGAGCAGTACTTC. It encodes CASSRLALYYEQYF.

This clonotype was observed at least ten times. J is TRBJ1-2 and V is TRBV7-9, with TRBD1 matching 9 bases. V was pared by 5 bases and J by 8 bases, with 6 bases of the junction left unmatched. The CDR3 has 13 residues. Per germline, CDR1 SEHNR and CDR2 FQNEAQ (reference sequence). The CDR3 bases are TGTGCCAGCAGCCCCTTGGGACAGGGAGGCTACACCTTC. It encodes CASSPLGQGGYTF. The variable domain in full, completed from reference TRBV7-9 and TRBJ1-2, reads DTGVSQNPRHKITKRGQNVTFRCDPISEHNRLYWYRQTLGQGPEFLTYFQNEAQLEKSRLLSDRFSAERPKGSFSTLEIQRTEQGDSAMYLCASSPLGQGGYTFGSGTRLTVV.

This clonotype was counted at least ten times. J is TRBJ1-3 and V is TRBV5-1; D remains ambiguous. The length of the CDR3 is 15 residues. Germline CDR1 and CDR2: SGHRS and YFSETQ. V shed 0 bases and J shed 0 bases, with 7 bases lying between them. The CDR3 sequence: CASSLGANSGNTIYF. In nucleotides, the CDR3 is TGCGCCAGCAGCTTGGGGGCCAACTCTGGAAACACCATATATTTT.

This clonotype was counted at least ten times. The chain has TRBV29-1 and TRBJ1-1, with unresolved D. This CDR3 contains 13 residues. V lost 4 bases, J lost 0 bases, and 9 bases lay in between. Germline CDR1 is SQVTM and CDR2 is ANQGSEA. This CDR3 is CSVGSELNTEAFF. The CDR3 DNA is TGCAGCGTTGGGAGTGAGTTGAACACTGAAGCTTTCTTT.

Many counts were recorded for this clonotype. The rearrangement uses TRBV20-1 and TRBJ2-5; weak D call: TRBD2 (5 bases). Trimming pared 3 bases from V and 5 bases from J, leaving 16 bases between. The CDR3 is 14 residues long. The germline CDR1 and CDR2 sequences are DFQATT and SNEGSKA (reference sequence). This chain's CDR3 is CSARPGKGGETQYF. CDR3 coding DNA: TGCAGTGCTAGGCCTGGCAAGGGCGGGGAGACCCAGTACTTC.

The table lists this clonotype with many counts. The rearrangement links TRBV12-3 or TRBV12-4 to TRBJ2-7, with D possibly being TRBD1 (6 bases). The CDR3 consists of 16 residues. Trimming removed 6 bases from V and 2 bases from J, with 20 bases in between. The CDR3 DNA follows: TGTGCCAGCAGCCGACCCGGACAGTACCCCCCCTACGAGCAGTACTTC. Encoded protein: CASSRPGQYPPYEQYF.

In its sample, this clonotype was seen many times. The chain joins TRBV6-5 to TRBJ2-6; D is perhaps TRBD1 (5 bases). Trimming pared 0 bases from V and 2 bases from J, leaving 5 bases between. Per germline, CDR1 MNHEY and CDR2 SVGAGI. This CDR3 comprises 15 residues. CDR3 coding DNA: TGTGCCAGCAGTTACTCAGGGGCTGGGGCCAACGTCCTGACTTTC. Residues: CASSYSGAGANVLTF.

The table lists this clonotype with many counts. This chain uses TRBV6-1 with TRBJ2-7; D possibly uses TRBD1 or TRBD2 (6 bases each). V shed 0 bases and J shed 3 bases, with 9 bases lying between them. The CDR3 has 14 amino acids. The germline V gene has CDR1 MNHNS and CDR2 SASEGT. CDR3 DNA sequence: TGTGCCAGCAGTGAAGCGGGGGGCCGCTACGAGCAGTACTTC. This encodes CASSEAGGRYEQYF.

The chain uses TRBV25-1 and TRBJ1-5; 9 nucleotides match TRBD1. The CDR3 runs 17 residues. Losses at the gene ends were 6 bases for V and 2 bases for J; bases not matched to a gene: 11. Looked up from germline, CDR1 is MGHDK and CDR2 is SYGVNS. CDR3 sequence: CASRKSRDREGNQPQHF. In DNA form, the CDR3 reads TGTGCCAGCAGAAAGTCCCGGGACAGGGAAGGCAATCAGCCCCAGCATTTT.

For this clonotype: A much larger clone sits a single nucleotide away, making a read error possible. The gene calls are TRBV27 and TRBJ2-6; no definite D call. Germline loops: CDR1 MNHEY, CDR2 SMNVEV (reference sequence). This CDR3 has 13 residues. V was clipped by 2 bases and J by 12 bases, with 11 bases between them. CDR3 sequence (DNA): TGTGCCAGCAGTTTAACCTCGGGTTCCGTCCTGACTTTC. It codes for CASSLTSGSVLTF.

The table lists this clonotype with many counts. The chain carries TRBV20-1 and TRBJ1-1; 10 positions match TRBD1. The CDR3 is made up of 16 amino acids. The trim removed 5 bases at V and 4 bases at J, leaving 13 bases unmatched. Germline values: CDR1 DFQATT, CDR2 SNEGSKA (reference sequence). Here the CDR3 DNA reads TGCAGTGCTCATTCGCTAGGGACAGGGGCCGCCACTGAAGCTTTCTTT. Encoded protein: CSAHSLGTGAATEAFF.

V and J are TRBV6-1 and TRBJ1-1; tentatively, D is TRBD1 (6 bases). The CDR3 has 17 amino acids. The ends were cut back, 5 bases at V and 4 bases at J, with 23 bases in the middle. Per the germline V gene, CDR1 is MNHNS and CDR2 is SASEGT. The CDR3 DNA is TGTGCCAGCAGTCCGAGAGGGGGACCCGCCTTGGGCACTGAAGCTTTCTTT. This codes for CASSPRGGPALGTEAFF.

This clonotype has ten or more counts. The junction shows a germline mismatch at one end, possibly a read error. The chain has TRBV11-2 and TRBJ2-7; D not resolved. Germline CDR1 and CDR2: SGHAT and FQNNGV. The CDR3 spans 13 residues. This CDR3 is CASSLVSPYEQYF. The CDR3 DNA reads as TGTGCCAGCAGCTTAGTGTCCCCCTATGAGCAGTACTTC. Together with reference TRBV11-2 and TRBJ2-7, the CDR3 gives the full variable domain: EAGVAQSPRYKIIEKRQSVAFWCNPISGHATLYWYQQILGQGPKLLIQFQNNGVVDDSQLPKDRFSAERLKGVDSTLKIQPAKLEDSAVYLCASSLVSPYEQYFGPGTRLTVT.

In its sample, this clonotype was seen many times. The chain couples TRBV20-1 to TRBJ1-5, with no clear D. Trimming took off 3 bases at V and 5 bases at J, with 11 bases between the two ends. The germline V gene has CDR1 DFQATT and CDR2 SNEGSKA (reference sequence). The CDR3 runs 13 residues. The CDR3 coding sequence is TGCAGTGCTAGGCCCAGGAGGGATCAGCCCCAGCATTTT. This sequence encodes CSARPRRDQPQHF.

In regard to this clonotype: This clone may be a read error of a much larger clone one base away. The chain is built from TRBV18 and TRBJ1-1; D might be TRBD1 (6 bases). The CDR3 totals 15 residues. V lost 2 bases, J lost 3 bases, and 13 bases lay in between. CDR1 and CDR2 from the germline V gene are KGHSH and LQKENI. The CDR3 nucleotides are TGTGCCAGCTCACCATCGTTCAGGGGATACACTGAAGCTTTCTTT. Translated, it gives CASSPSFRGYTEAFF.

The rearrangement links TRBV24-1 to TRBJ2-5; 7 bases agree with TRBD2. CDR1 is KGHDR and CDR2 is SFDVKD in the germline V gene. V gave up 3 bases and J gave up 2 bases; unmatched junction bases: 8. CDR3 length equals 16 residues. The CDR3 sequence is CATSDTGTIRQETQYF. DNA for the CDR3: TGTGCCACCAGTGATACCGGGACTATTCGACAAGAGACCCAGTACTTC.

This clonotype was seen a handful of times. The rearrangement links TRBV12-3 or TRBV12-4 to TRBJ1-1; TRBD1 is a possible D gene (5 bases). V gave up 3 bases and J gave up 6 bases, with 11 bases separating them. The CDR3 spans 13 residues. CDR3 in amino acids: CASSFRRDPEAFF. The CDR3 nucleotides read TGTGCCAGCAGTTTCCGGAGGGACCCTGAAGCTTTCTTT.

This clonotype was recorded many times. V usage is TRBV12-3 or TRBV12-4 and J usage is TRBJ2-7; 10 nucleotides line up with TRBD2. This CDR3 contains 16 residues. Trimming at V came to 3 bases and at J to 4 bases, leaving 9 bases not matched to a gene. CDR3 sequence (DNA): TGTGCCAGCAGTTTTTATTTACTAGCGGGGATTTACGAGCAGTACTTC. It yields the protein CASSFYLLAGIYEQYF.

The table lists this clonotype with many counts. V gene TRBV6-1 combines with J gene TRBJ1-3; D is unclear. With 3 bases removed from V and 3 bases from J, the gap between germline ends came to 6 bases. From germline, CDR1 is MNHNS and CDR2 SASEGT. This CDR3 has 13 amino acids. CDR3: CASSDEVGNTIYF. The CDR3, as DNA: TGTGCCAGCAGTGACGAGGTTGGAAACACCATATATTTT.

This clonotype occurred many times. The chain carries TRBV5-5 and TRBJ2-2; no reliable D call. V lost 4 bases to trimming and J lost 3 bases, with 7 bases between them. CDR1 and CDR2 (germline): SGHKS, YYEKEE (reference sequence). CDR3 length: 13 residues. The CDR3: CASSHIYTGELFF. The CDR3 DNA reads TGTGCCAGCAGCCACATATACACCGGGGAGCTGTTTTTT.

In its sample, this clonotype was seen many times. The chain is built from TRBV7-8 and TRBJ1-2; 9 positions match TRBD1. Trimming took 3 bases from V and 6 from J; bases not matched to a gene: 2. CDR1 is SGHVS and CDR2 is FQNEAQ in the germline V gene. The CDR3 is made up of 13 amino acids. This CDR3 reads CASSLDRGNGYTF. The CDR3 coding sequence is TGTGCCAGCAGCTTGGACAGGGGTAATGGCTACACCTTC. Combining the CDR3 with reference TRBV7-8 and TRBJ1-2 gives the whole variable domain GAGVSQSPRYKVAKRGQDVALRCDPISGHVSLFWYQQALGQGPEFLTYFQNEAQLDKSGLPSDRFFAERPEGSVSTLKIQRTQQEDSAVYLCASSLDRGNGYTFGSGTRLTVV.

There are a few counts of this clonotype. The chain combines TRBV12-3 or TRBV12-4 with TRBJ1-5, with TRBD1 matching 7 bases. The CDR3 runs 15 residues. Trimming cost V 4 bases and J 3 bases; bases outside gene matches: 6. The CDR3 nucleotides read TGTGCCAGCAGTTCCAGGGGGAGGGCCAATCAGCCCCAGCATTTT. Protein sequence: CASSSRGRANQPQHF.

This clonotype occurred many times. This chain joins TRBV6-5 and TRBJ2-5; weak D call: TRBD1 (5 bases). The CDR3 has 15 amino acids. The germline CDR1 and CDR2 sequences are MNHEY and SVGAGI. Trimming shortened V by 5 bases and J by 2 bases, and 15 bases separated the two germline ends. The CDR3 is CASSLRQYPQETQYF. The CDR3 DNA is TGTGCCAGCAGTCTACGACAGTACCCGCAAGAGACCCAGTACTTC.

This clonotype appeared many times. V gene TRBV5-1 combines with J gene TRBJ1-1, with a weak D call TRBD1 (5 bases). CDR3 length: 13 residues. Germline CDR1 SGHRS, CDR2 YFSETQ. Trimming removed 7 bases at V and 1 base at J, with 11 bases between. CDR3 protein: CASAVGGNTEAFF. CDR3 DNA sequence: TGCGCCAGCGCCGTTGGGGGGAACACTGAAGCTTTCTTT.

In this sample, this clonotype turned up many times. The V gene is TRBV12-3 or TRBV12-4, the J gene TRBJ1-5, with D maybe TRBD1 (5 bases). This CDR3 comprises 18 residues. V was clipped by 0 bases and J by 9 bases, with 24 bases between them. CDR3 in amino acids: CASSLALGRLGGARPQHF. CDR3 DNA: TGTGCCAGCAGTTTAGCGCTAGGTAGGTTGGGAGGGGCCCGGCCCCAGCATTTT.

The gene calls are TRBV4-1 and TRBJ1-1; TRBD1 matches at 9 bases. V trimming: 5 bases; J trimming: 1 base; junction bases outside the gene matches: 14. CDR3 size: 18 residues. Germline assignment: CDR1 MGHRA and CDR2 YSYEKL. The DNA of the CDR3 is TGCGCCAGCAGCTGGACGGACAGGGGTCTTACTTGGAACACTGAAGCTTTCTTT. Amino acid sequence: CASSWTDRGLTWNTEAFF.

This clonotype was found many times. The V call is TRBV6-1, the J call TRBJ2-5; the D gene could be TRBD1 or TRBD2 (6 bases each). Deletions cut 8 bases from V and 5 bases from J, with 21 bases between. CDR1 MNHNS and CDR2 SASEGT come from the germline V gene. This CDR3 has 15 amino acids. The CDR3 region has the DNA TGTGCCAGCGGGAGCAAGGGGGGTTTAGAGGAGACCCAGTACTTC. It yields the protein CASGSKGGLEETQYF.

In this sample, this clonotype turned up many times. The junction shows a germline mismatch at one end, possibly a read error. The V gene is TRBV20-1, the J gene TRBJ2-5, with TRBD2 identical over 12 bases. CDR1 and CDR2 (germline): DFQATT, SNEGSKA (reference sequence). There are 16 residues in the CDR3. CDR3 coding DNA: TGCAGTGCTAGGGCACCCCCGACTAGCGGGAGAGAGACCCAGCACTTC. Translated, it gives CSARAPPTSGRETQHF.